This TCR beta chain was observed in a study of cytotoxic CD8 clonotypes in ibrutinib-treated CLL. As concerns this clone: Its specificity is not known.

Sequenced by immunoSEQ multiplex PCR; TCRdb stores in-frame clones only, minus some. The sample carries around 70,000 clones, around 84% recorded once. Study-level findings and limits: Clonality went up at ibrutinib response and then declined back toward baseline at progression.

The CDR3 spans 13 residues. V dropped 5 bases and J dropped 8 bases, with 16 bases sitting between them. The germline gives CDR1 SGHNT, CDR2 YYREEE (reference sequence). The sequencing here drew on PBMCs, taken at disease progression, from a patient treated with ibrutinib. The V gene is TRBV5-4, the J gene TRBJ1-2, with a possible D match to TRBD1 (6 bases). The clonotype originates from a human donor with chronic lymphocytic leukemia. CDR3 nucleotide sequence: TGTGCCAGCAGAGCGGCGGGGGCAGGAGGCTACACCTTC. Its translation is CASRAAGAGGYTF.